One T cell receptor (beta chain) is described in this entry. What it binds is unknown. Sequenced by immunoSEQ multiplex PCR; TCRdb stores in-frame clones only, minus some. The repertoire holds some 110,000 clones, with more than 80% as singletons. CDR1 is SGHNT and CDR2 is YYREEE in the germline V gene (reference sequence). This CDR3 has 13 residues. After removal of 2 bases from V and 5 bases from J, the junction contained 0 bases not matched to a gene. The sample belongs to a study of radiotherapy plus CTLA-4 blockade in lung cancer. Study-wide findings and caveats: Interferon-beta and early blood T cell clone dynamics reportedly predicted response best. Radiotherapy plus ipilimumab was followed by expansion in blood of tumor-derived TCR clones.

Those patients who had chemo-refractory metastatic non-small-cell lung cancer were given focal radiation along with CTLA-4 blockade through ipilimumab. The sequencing here drew on peripheral blood, taken from a patient treated with radiotherapy plus ipilimumab. This clonotype originated in a human donor with non-small cell lung cancer that progressed on radiotherapy plus ipilimumab. The rearrangement uses TRBV5-4 and TRBJ2-2; TRBD1 matches at 7 bases. The CDR3 is CASSLQGTGELFF. CDR3 coding DNA: TGTGCCAGCAGCTTACAGGGGACCGGGGAGCTGTTTTTT. Based on the CDR3 plus reference TRBV5-4 and TRBJ2-2, the full variable domain is ETGVTQSPTHLIKTRGQQVTLRCSSQSGHNTVSWYQQALGQGPQFIFQYYREEENGRGNFPPRFSGLQFPNYSSELNVNALELDDSALYLCASSLQGTGELFFGEGSRLTVL.